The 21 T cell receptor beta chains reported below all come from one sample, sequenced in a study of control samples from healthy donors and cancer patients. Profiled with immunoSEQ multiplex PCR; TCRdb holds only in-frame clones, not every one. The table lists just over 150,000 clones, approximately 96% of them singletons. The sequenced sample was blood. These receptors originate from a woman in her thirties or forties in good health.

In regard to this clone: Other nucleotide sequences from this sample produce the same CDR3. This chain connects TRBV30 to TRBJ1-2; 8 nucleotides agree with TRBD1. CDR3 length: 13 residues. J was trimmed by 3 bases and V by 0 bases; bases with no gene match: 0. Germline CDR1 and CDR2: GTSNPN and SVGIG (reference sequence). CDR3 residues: CAWSVDRDYGYTF. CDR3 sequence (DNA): TGTGCCTGGAGTGTGGACAGGGACTATGGCTACACCTTC.

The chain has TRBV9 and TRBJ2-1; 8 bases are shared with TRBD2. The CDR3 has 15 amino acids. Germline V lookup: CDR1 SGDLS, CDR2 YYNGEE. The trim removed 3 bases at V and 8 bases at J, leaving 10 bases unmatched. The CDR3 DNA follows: TGTGCCAGCAGCGATGGGGTAGCGGGATATTATGAGCAGTTCTTC. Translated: CASSDGVAGYYEQFF.

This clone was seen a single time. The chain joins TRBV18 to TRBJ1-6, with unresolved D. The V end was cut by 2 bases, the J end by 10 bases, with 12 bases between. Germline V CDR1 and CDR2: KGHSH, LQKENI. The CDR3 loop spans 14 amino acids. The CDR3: CASSPGVGGSPLHF. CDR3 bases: TGTGCCAGCTCACCAGGCGTAGGAGGATCACCCCTCCACTTT.

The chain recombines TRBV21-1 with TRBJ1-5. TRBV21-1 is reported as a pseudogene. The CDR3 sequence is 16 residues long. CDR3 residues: CASTLDVWNSNQPQHF. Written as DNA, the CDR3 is TGTGCCAGCACCTTGGACGTGTGGAATAGCAATCAGCCCCAGCATTTT.

The CDR3 reads CASSLAIAGPTDTQYF. Here the CDR3 DNA reads TGTGCCAGCAGCTTGGCAATAGCGGGGCCCACAGATACGCAGTATTTT. The chain employs TRBV5-5 and TRBJ2-3; 8 bases agree with TRBD2. The CDR3 length is 16 residues. The ends lost 0 bases at V and 2 bases at J; junction bases unmatched: 5. Looked up from germline, CDR1 is SGHKS and CDR2 is YYEKEE (reference sequence).

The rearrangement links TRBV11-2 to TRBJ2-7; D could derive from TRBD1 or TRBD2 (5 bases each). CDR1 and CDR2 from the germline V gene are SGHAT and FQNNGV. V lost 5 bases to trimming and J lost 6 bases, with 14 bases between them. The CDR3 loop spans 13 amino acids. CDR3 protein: CASSLGTDLEQYF. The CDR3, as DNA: TGTGCCAGCAGCCTAGGGACCGACCTCGAGCAGTACTTC.

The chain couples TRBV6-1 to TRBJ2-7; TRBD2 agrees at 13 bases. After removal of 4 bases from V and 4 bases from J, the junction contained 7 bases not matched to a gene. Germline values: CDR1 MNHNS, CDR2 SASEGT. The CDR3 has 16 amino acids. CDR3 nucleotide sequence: TGTGCCAGCAGTGCTGGACTAGCGGGAGTAGGGTACGAGCAGTACTTC. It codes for CASSAGLAGVGYEQYF.

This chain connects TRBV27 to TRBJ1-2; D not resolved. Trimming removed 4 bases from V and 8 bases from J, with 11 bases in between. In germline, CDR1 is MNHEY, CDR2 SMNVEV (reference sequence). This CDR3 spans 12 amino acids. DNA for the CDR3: TGTGCCAGCAGTTCCGTGGGTGACGGCTACACCTTC. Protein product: CASSSVGDGYTF.

CDR3 loop: CASSLEQGETQYF. The CDR3 DNA reads as TGTGCCAGCAGCTTAGAACAGGGCGAGACCCAGTACTTC. The chain recombines TRBV11-3 with TRBJ2-5; a weak D match, TRBD1 (6 bases). The CDR3 sequence is 13 residues long. Germline CDR1 is SGHNT and CDR2 is YENEEA. V was clipped by 0 bases and J by 5 bases, with 7 bases between them.

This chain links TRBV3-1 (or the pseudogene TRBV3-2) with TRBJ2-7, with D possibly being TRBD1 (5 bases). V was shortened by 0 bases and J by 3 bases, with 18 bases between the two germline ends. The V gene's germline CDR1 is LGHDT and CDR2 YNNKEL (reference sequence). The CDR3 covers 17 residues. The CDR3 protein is CASSQDRRGGGFYEQYF. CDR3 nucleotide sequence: TGTGCCAGCAGCCAAGATCGAAGGGGTGGTGGATTCTACGAGCAGTACTTC.

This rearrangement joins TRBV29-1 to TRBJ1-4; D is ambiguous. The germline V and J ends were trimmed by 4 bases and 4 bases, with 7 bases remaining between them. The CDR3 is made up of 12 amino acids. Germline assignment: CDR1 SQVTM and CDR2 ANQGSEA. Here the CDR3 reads CSVAGDNEKLFF. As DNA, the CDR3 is TGCAGCGTTGCTGGGGATAATGAAAAACTGTTTTTT.

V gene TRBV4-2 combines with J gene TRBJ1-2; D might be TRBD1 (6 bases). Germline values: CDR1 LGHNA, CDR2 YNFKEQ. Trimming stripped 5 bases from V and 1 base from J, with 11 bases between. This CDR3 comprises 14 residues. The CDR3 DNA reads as TGTGCCAGCAGCGCAACAGGGAGTAACTATGGCTACACCTTC. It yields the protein CASSATGSNYGYTF.

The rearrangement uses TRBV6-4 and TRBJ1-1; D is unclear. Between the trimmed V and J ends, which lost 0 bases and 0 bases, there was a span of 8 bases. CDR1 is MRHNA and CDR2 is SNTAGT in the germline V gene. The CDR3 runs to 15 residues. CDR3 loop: CASSDSAAMNTEAFF. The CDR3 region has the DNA TGTGCCAGCAGTGACTCCGCGGCGATGAACACTGAAGCTTTCTTT.

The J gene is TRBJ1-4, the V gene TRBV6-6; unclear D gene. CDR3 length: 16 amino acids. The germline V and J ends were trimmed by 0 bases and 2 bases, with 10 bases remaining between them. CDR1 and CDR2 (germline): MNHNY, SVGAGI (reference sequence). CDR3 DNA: TGTGCCAGCAGTTACTCCGGGAGGCGGACTAATGAAAAACTGTTTTTT. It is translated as CASSYSGRRTNEKLFF.

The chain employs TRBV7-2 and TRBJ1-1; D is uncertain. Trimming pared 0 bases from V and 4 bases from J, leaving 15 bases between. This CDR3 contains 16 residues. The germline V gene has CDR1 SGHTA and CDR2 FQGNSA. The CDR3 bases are TGTGCCAGCAGCTTAGCCCGGACTCTTGCGGCCACTGAAGCTTTCTTT. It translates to CASSLARTLAATEAFF.

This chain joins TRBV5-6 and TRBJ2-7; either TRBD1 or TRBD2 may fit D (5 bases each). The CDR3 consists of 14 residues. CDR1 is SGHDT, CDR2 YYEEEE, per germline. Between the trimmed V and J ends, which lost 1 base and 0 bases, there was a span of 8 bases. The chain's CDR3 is CASSLSGTSYEQYF. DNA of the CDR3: TGTGCCAGCAGCTTGTCAGGGACCTCCTACGAGCAGTACTTC.

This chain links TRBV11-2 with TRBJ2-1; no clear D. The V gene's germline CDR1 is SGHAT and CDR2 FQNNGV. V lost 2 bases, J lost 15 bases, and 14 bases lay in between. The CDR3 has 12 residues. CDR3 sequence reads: CASSLNRDRWFF. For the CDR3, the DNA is TGTGCCAGCAGCTTAAATAGGGATAGGTGGTTCTTC.

The CDR3 loop reads CASSQELRETPLHF. The CDR3 nucleotides read TGCGCCAGCAGCCAAGAACTTCGGGAGACACCCCTCCACTTT. V and J are TRBV4-1 and TRBJ1-6; D gene unclear. This CDR3 region has 14 residues. Germline values: CDR1 MGHRA, CDR2 YSYEKL. Trimming removed 0 bases at V and 11 bases at J, with 11 bases between.

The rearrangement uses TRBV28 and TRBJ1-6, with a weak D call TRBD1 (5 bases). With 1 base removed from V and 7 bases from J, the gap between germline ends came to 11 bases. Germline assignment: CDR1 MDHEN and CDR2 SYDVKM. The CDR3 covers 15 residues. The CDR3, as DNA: TGTGCCAGCAGTTTATTGCGGGGGGGGAATTCACCCCTCCACTTT. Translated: CASSLLRGGNSPLHF.

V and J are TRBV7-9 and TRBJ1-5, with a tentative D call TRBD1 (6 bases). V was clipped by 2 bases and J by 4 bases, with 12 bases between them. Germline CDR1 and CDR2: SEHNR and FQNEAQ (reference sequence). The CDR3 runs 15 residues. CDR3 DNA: TGTGCCAGCAGCTTATCAGGCGGACAGAATCAGCCCCAGCATTTT. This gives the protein CASSLSGGQNQPQHF.

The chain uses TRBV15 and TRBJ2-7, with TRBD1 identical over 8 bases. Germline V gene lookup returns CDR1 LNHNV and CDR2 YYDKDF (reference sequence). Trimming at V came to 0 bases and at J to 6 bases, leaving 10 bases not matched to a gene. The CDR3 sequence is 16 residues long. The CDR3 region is CATSRDEGTGLREQYF. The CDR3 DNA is TGTGCCACCAGCAGAGATGAAGGGACAGGACTTCGCGAGCAGTACTTC.